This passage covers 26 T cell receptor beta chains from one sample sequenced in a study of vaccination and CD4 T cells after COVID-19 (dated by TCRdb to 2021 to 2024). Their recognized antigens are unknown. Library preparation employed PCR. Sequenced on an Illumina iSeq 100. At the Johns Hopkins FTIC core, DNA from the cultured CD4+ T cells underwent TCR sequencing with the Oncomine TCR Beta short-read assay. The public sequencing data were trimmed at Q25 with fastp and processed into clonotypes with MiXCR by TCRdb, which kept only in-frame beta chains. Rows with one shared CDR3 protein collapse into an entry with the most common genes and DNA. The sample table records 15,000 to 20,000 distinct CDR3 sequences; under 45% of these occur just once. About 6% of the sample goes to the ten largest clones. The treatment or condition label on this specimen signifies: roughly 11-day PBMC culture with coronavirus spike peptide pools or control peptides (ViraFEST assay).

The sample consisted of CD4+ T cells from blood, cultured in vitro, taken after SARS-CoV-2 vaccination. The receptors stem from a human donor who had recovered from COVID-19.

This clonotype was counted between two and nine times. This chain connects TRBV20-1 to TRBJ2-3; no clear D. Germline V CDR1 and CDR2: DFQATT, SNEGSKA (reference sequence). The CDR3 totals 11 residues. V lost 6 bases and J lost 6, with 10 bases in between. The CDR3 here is CSALSGDTQYF. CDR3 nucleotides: TGCAGTGCCTTGAGTGGGGATACGCAGTATTTT.

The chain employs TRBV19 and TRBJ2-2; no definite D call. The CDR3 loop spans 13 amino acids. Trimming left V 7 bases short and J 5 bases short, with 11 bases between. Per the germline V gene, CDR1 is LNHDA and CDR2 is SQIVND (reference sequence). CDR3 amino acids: CASITAQTGELFF. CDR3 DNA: TGTGCCAGTATCACGGCCCAGACCGGGGAGCTGTTTTTT.

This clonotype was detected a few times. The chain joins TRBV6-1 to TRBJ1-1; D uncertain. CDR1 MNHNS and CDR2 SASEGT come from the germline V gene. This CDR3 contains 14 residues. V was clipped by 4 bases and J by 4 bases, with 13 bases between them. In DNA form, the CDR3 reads TGTGCCAGCAGTGCAGAGGGTCTGAGCACTGAAGCTTTCTTT. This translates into CASSAEGLSTEAFF.

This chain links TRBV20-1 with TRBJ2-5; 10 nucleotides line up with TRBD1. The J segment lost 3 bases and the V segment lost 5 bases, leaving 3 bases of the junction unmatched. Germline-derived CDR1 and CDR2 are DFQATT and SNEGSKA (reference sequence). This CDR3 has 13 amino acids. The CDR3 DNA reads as TGCAGTGCTCGACAGGGGGCTGAAGAGACCCAGTACTTC. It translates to CSARQGAEETQYF.

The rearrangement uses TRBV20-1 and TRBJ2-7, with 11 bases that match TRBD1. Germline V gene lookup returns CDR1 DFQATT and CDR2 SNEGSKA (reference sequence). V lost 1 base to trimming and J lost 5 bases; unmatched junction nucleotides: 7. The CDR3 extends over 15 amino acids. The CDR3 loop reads CSARGFGTGGNEQYF. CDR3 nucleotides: TGCAGTGCTAGAGGATTTGGGACAGGGGGAAACGAGCAGTACTTC.

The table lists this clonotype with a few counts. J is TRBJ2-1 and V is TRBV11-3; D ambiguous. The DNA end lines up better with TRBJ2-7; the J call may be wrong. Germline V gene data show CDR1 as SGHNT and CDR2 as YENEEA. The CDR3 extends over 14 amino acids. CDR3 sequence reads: CASSFADGPYEQYF. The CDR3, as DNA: TGTGCCAGCAGCTTTGCTGACGGTCCCTACGAGCAGTACTTC.

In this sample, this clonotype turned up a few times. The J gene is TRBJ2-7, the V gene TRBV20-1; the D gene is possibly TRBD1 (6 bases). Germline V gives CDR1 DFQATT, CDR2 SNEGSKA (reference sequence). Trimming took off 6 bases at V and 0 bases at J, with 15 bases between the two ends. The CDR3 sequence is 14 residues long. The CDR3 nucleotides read TGCAGTGCGTATAATGGACAGTCCTCCTACGAGCAGTACTTC. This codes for CSAYNGQSSYEQYF.

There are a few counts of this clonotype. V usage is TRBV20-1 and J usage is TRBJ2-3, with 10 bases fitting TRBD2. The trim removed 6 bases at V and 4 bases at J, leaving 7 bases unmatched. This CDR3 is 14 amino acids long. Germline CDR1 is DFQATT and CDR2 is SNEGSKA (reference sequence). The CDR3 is CSALQREGADTQYF. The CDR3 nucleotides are TGCAGTGCCCTTCAGCGGGAGGGCGCAGATACGCAGTATTTT.

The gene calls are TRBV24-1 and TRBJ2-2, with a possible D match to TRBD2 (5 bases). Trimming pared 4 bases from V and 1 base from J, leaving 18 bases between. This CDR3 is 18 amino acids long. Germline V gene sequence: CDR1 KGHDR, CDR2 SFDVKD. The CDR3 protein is CATSDSTPYRGNTGELFF. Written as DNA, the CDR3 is TGTGCCACCAGTGACTCCACCCCATACCGGGGGAACACCGGGGAGCTGTTTTTT.

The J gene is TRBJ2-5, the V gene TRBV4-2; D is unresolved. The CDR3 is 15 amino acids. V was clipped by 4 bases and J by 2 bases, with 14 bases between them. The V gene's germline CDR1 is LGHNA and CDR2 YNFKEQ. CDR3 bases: TGTGCCAGCAGCCCTACAAGTAACCTTCAAGAGACCCAGTACTTC. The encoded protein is CASSPTSNLQETQYF.

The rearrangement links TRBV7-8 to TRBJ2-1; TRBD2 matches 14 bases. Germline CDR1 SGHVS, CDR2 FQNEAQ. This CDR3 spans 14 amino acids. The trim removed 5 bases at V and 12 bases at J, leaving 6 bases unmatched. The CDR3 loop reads CASSEQGLAGGQFF. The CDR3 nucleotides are TGTGCCAGCAGCGAACAAGGACTAGCGGGGGGGCAGTTCTTC.

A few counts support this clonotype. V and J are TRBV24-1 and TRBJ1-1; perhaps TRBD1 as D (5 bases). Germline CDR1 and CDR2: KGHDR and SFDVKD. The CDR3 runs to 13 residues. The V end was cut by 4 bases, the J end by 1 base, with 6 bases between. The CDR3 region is CATSDGQNTEAFF. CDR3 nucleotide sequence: TGTGCCACCAGTGACGGACAGAACACTGAAGCTTTCTTT.

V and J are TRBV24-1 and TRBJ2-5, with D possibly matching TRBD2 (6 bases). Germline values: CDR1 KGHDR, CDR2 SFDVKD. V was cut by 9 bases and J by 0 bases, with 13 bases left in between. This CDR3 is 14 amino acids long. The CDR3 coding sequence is TGTGCCACCGCGGCTGGCGGGAACCAAGAGACCCAGTACTTC. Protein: CATAAGGNQETQYF.

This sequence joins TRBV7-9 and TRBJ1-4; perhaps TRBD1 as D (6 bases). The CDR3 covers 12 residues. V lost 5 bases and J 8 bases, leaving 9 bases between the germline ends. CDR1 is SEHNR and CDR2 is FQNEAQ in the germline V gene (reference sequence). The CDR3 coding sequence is TGTGCCAGCAGCGCCGACAGGGAAAAACTGTTTTTT. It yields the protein CASSADREKLFF.

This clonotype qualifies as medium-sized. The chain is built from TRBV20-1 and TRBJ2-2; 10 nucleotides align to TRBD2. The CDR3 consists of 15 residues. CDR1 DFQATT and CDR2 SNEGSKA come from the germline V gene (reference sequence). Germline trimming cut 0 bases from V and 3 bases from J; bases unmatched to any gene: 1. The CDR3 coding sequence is TGCAGTGCTAGAGATCTAGCGGGAGACACCGGGGAGCTGTTTTTT. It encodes CSARDLAGDTGELFF.

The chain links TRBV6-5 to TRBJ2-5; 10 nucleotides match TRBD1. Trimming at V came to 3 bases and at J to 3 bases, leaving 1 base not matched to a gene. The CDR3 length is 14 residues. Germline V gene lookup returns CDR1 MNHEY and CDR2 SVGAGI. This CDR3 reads CASSYGTGEETQYF. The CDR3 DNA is TGTGCCAGCAGTTATGGGACAGGGGAAGAGACCCAGTACTTC.

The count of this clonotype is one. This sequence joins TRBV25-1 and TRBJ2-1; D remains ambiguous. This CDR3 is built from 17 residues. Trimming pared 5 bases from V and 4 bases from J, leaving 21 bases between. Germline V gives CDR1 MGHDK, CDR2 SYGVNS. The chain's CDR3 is CASSPRPGPHHYNEQFF. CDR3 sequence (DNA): TGTGCCAGCAGTCCTCGACCGGGCCCACACCATTACAATGAGCAGTTCTTC. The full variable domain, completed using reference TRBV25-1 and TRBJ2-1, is EADIYQTPRYLVIGTGKKITLECSQTMGHDKMYWYQQDPGMELHLIHYSYGVNSTEKGDLSSESTVSRIRTEHFPLTLESARPSHTSQYLCASSPRPGPHHYNEQFFGPGTRLTVL.

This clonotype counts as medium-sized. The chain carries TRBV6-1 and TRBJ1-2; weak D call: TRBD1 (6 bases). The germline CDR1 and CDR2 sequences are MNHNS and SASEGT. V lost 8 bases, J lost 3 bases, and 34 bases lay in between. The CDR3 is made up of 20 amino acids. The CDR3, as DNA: TGTGCCAGCGAAAGAACCTGGGGGGGGGCCGCGGCTGGTGCGTACTATGGCTACACCTTC. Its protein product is CASERTWGGAAAGAYYGYTF.

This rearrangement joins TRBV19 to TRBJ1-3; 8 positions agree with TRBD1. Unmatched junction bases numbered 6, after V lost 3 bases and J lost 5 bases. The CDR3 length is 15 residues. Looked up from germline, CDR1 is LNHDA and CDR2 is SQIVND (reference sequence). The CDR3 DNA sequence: TGTGCCAGTAGTATCTGGACAGGGACAAGAAACACCATATATTTT. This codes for CASSIWTGTRNTIYF.

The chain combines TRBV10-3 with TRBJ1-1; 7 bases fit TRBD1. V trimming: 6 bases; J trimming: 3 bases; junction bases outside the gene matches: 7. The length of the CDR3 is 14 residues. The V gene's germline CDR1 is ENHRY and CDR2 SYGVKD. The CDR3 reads CAIRPDTGDTEAFF. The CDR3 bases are TGTGCCATCAGGCCCGATACAGGGGACACTGAAGCTTTCTTT.

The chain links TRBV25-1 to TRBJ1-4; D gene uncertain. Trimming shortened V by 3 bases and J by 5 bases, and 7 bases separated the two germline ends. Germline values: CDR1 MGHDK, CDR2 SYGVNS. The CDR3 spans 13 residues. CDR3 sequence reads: CASSDFQNEKLFF. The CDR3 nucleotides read TGTGCCAGCAGTGACTTTCAGAATGAAAAACTGTTTTTT.

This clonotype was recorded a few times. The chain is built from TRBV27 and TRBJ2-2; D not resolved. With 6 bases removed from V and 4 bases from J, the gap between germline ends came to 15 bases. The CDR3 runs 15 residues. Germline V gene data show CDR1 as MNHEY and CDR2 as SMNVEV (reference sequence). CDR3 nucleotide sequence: TGTGCCAGCAGGGCGATGAGTTATGCCACCGGGGAGCTGTTTTTT. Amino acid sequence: CASRAMSYATGELFF.

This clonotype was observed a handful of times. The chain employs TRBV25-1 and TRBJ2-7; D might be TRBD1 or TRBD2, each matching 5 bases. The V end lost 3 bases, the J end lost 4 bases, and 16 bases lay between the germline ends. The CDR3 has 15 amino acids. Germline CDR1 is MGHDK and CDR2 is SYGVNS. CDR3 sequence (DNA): TGTGCCAGCAGTGATCAGGGAGACAAACCGTACGAGCAGTACTTC. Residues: CASSDQGDKPYEQYF.

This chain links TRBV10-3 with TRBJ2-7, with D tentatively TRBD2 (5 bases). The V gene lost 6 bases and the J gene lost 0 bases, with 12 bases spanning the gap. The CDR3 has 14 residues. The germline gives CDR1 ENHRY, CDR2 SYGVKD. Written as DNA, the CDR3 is TGTGCCATCAGAGATGGTCTAGCCTCCTACGAGCAGTACTTC. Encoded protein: CAIRDGLASYEQYF.

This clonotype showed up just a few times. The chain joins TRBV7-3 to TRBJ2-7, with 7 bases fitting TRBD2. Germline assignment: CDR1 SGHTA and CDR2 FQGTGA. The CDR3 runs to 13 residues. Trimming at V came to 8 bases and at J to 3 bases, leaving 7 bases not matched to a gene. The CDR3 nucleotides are TGTGCCAGCTCGGGGGGAGGAGGCTACGAGCAGTACTTC. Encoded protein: CASSGGGGYEQYF.

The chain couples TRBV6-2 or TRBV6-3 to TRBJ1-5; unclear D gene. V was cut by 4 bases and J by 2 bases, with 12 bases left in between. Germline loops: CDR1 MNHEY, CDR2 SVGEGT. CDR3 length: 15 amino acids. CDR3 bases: TGTGCCAGCAGTTCCCCCGCCTTGGGCAATCAGCCCCAGCATTTT. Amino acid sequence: CASSSPALGNQPQHF.